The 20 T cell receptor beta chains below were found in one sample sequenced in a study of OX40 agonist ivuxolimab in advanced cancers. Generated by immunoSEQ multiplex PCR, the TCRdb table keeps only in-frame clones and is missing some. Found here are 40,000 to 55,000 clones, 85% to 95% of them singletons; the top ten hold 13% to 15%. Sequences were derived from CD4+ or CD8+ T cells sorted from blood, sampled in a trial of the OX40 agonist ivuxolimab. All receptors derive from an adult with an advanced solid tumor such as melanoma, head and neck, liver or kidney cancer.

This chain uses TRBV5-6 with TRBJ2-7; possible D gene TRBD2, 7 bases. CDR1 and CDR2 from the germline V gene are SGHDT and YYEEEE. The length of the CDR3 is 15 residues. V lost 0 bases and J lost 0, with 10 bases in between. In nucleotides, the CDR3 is TGTGCCAGCAGCTTGGTGGGAGGGGGCTCCTACGAGCAGTACTTC. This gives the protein CASSLVGGGSYEQYF. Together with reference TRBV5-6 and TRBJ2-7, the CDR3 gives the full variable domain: DAGVTQSPTHLIKTRGQQVTLRCSPKSGHDTVSWYQQALGQGPQFIFQYYEEEERQRGNFPDRFSGHQFPNYSSELNVNALLLGDSALYLCASSLVGGGSYEQYFGPGTRLTVT.

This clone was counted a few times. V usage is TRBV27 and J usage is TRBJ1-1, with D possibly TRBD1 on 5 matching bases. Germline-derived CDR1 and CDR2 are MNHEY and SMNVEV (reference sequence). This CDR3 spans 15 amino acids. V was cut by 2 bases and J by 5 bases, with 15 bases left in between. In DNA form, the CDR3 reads TGTGCCAGCAGTTTAAGTTGGACATCTGGGACTGAAGCTTTCTTT. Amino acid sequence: CASSLSWTSGTEAFF.

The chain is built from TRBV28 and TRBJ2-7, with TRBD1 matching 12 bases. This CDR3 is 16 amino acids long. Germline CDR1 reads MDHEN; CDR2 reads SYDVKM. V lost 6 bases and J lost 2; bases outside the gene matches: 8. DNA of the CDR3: TGTGCCAGCAGCTTGTCTGGGACAGGGGGCCCCTACGAGCAGTACTTC. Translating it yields CASSLSGTGGPYEQYF.

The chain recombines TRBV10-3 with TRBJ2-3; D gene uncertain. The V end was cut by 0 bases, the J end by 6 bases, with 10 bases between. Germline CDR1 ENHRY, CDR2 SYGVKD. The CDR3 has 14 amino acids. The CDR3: CAISESPNTDTQYF. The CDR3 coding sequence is TGTGCCATCAGTGAGTCCCCAAACACGGATACGCAGTATTTT.

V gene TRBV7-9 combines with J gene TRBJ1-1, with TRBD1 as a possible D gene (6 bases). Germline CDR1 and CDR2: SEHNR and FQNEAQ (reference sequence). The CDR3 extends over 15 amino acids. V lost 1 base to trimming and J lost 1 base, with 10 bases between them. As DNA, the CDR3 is TGTGCCAGCAGCTTAGGGGACAACTGGAACACTGAAGCTTTCTTT. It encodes CASSLGDNWNTEAFF.

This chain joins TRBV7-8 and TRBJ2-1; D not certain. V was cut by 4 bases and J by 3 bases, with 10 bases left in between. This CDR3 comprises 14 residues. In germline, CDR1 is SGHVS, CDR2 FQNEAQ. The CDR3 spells CASSSFTSYNEQFF. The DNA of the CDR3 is TGTGCCAGCAGCTCCTTTACAAGCTACAATGAGCAGTTCTTC.

The CDR3 sequence: CASSEGEGTGGAPARETQYF. The CDR3 DNA follows: TGTGCCAGCAGTGAAGGGGAGGGAACAGGGGGCGCGCCGGCCAGGGAGACCCAGTACTTC. J is TRBJ2-5 and V is TRBV6-1, with 9 bases fitting TRBD1. V dropped 1 base and J dropped 5; count of bases not matched to a gene: 20. The length of the CDR3 is 20 residues. CDR1 is MNHNS, CDR2 SASEGT, per germline.

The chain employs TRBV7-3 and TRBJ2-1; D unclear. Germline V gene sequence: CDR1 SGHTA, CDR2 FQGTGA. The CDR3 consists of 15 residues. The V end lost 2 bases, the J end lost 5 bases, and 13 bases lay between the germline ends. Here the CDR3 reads CASSLGISPNNEQFF. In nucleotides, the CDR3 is TGTGCCAGCAGCTTAGGTATCAGTCCCAACAATGAGCAGTTCTTC.

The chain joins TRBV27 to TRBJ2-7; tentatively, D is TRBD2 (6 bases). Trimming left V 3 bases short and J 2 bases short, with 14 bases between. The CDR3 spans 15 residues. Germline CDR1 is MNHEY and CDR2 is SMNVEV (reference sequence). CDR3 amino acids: CASSFAFGGAYEQYF. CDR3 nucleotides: TGTGCCAGCAGTTTTGCCTTCGGGGGAGCCTACGAGCAGTACTTC.

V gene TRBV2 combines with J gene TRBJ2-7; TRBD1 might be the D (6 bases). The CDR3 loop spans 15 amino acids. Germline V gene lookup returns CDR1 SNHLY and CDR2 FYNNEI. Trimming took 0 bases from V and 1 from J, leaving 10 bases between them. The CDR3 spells CASSEANRASYEQYF. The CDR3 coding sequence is TGTGCCAGCAGTGAAGCCAACAGGGCGTCCTACGAGCAGTACTTC. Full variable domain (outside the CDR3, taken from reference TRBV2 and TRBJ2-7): EPEVTQTPSHQVTQMGQEVILRCVPISNHLYFYWYRQILGQKVEFLVSFYNNEISEKSEIFDDQFSVERPDGSNFTLKIRSTKLEDSAMYFCASSEANRASYEQYFGPGTRLTVT.

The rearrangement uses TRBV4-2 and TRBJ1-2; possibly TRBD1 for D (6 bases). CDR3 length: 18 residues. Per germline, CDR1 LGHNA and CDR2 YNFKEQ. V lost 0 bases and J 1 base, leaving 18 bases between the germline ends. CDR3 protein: CASSQDGQYREHNYGYTF. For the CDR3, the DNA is TGTGCCAGCAGCCAAGACGGTCAGTACAGGGAACATAACTATGGCTACACCTTC.

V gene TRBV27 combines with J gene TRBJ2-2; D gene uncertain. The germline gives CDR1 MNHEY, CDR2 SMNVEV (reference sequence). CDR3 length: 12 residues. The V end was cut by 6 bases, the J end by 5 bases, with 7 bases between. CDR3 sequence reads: CASSPTTGELFF. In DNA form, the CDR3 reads TGTGCCAGCAGCCCAACTACCGGGGAGCTGTTTTTT.

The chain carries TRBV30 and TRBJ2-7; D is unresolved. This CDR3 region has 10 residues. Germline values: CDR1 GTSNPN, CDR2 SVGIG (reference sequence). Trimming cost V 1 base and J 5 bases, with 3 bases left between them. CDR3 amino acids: CAWSGNEQYF. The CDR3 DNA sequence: TGTGCCTGGAGTGGAAACGAGCAGTACTTC.

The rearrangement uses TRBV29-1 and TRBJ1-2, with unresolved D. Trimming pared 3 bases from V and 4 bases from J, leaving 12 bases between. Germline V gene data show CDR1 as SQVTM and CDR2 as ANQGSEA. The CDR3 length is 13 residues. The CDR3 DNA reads TGCAGCGTTGATACTGGGTATAGCTATGGCTACACCTTC. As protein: CSVDTGYSYGYTF. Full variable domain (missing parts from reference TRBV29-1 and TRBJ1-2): SAVISQKPSRDICQRGTSLTIQCQVDSQVTMMFWYRQQPGQSLTLIATANQGSEATYESGFVIDKFPISRPNLTFSTLTVSNMSPEDSSIYLCSVDTGYSYGYTFGSGTRLTVV.

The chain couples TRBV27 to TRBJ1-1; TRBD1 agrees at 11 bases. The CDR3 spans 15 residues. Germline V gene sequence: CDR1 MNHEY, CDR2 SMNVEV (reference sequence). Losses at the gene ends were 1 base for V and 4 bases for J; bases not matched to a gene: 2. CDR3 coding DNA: TGTGCCAGCAGTTTATTAGGGACAGGGGGCACTGAAGCTTTCTTT. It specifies CASSLLGTGGTEAFF.

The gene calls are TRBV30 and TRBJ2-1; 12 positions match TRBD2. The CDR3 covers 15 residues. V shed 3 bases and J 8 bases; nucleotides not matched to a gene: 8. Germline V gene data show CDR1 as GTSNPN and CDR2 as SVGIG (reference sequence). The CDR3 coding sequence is TGTGCCTGGAGCGACCTAGCGGGAGGGCCCCATGAGCAGTTCTTC. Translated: CAWSDLAGGPHEQFF.

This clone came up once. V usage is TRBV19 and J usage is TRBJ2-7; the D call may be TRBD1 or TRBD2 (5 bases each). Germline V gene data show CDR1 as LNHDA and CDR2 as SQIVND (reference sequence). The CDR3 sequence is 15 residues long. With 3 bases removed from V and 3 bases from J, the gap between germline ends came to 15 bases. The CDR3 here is CASSIVGTVNYEQYF. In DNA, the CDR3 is TGTGCCAGTAGTATTGTGGGGACGGTGAACTACGAGCAGTACTTC.

The CDR3 bases are TGTGCCAGCAGCGTACTGTGGGGGGGAGATGAAGCTTTCTTT. This sequence encodes CASSVLWGGDEAFF. The chain links TRBV9 to TRBJ1-1; maybe TRBD1 (5 bases). V gave up 1 base and J gave up 7 bases, with 14 bases separating them. Germline CDR1 reads SGDLS; CDR2 reads YYNGEE. This CDR3 is 14 amino acids long. The whole variable domain, filled in from reference TRBV9 and TRBJ1-1, reads DSGVTQTPKHLITATGQRVTLRCSPRSGDLSVYWYQQSLDQGLQFLIQYYNGEERAKGNILERFSAQQFPDLHSELNLSSLELGDSALYFCASSVLWGGDEAFFGQGTRLTVV.

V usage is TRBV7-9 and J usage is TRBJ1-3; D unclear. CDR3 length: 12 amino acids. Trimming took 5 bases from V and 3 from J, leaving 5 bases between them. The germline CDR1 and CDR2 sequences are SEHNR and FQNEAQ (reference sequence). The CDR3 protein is CASSHGGNTIYF. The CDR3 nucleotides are TGTGCCAGCAGCCACGGTGGAAACACCATATATTTT.

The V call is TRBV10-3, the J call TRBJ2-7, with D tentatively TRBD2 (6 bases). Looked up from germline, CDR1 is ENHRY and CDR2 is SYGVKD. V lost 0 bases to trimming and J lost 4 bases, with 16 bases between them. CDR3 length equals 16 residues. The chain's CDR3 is CAISESLGTRRYEQYF. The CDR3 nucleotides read TGTGCCATCAGTGAGTCGCTGGGGACTCGTAGGTACGAGCAGTACTTC.